A single sample is the source of the 28 T cell receptor beta chains below, sequenced in a study of T cells in Graves' hyperthyroidism and ophthalmopathy (dated by TCRdb to between 2018 and 2021). Receptor amplification or capture employed multiplex PCR. TCRdb shows the sequencer as Illumina HiSeq 2000. TCR beta CDR3 regions were amplified from RNA transcripts. For the first round of RT-PCR on the TCR CDR3, the HTBI primer set was used together with the Qiagen OneStep RT-PCR kit. TCRdb redid the processing of the public reads, applying fastp at Q25 and MiXCR, and retained in-frame beta chains. Merged by CDR3 protein, the rows form single entries marked with the most common genes and DNA. The sample table contains a few hundred thousand distinct CDR3 sequences; only one count was recorded for 13% to 15% of them. The ten largest clones represent approximately 15% of the sample. Source material: blood. The receptors shown here come from a woman in her thirties or forties with Graves' hyperthyroidism.

This clonotype was recorded a few times. The V call is TRBV11-2, the J call TRBJ1-4; D might be TRBD1 (6 bases). The CDR3 sequence is 15 residues long. Germline CDR1 SGHAT, CDR2 FQNNGV. Deletions cut 4 bases from V and 4 bases from J, with 13 bases between. This CDR3 reads CASSSGGTYNEKLFF. In DNA, the CDR3 is TGTGCCAGCAGCTCTGGCGGGACATATAATGAAAAACTGTTTTTT.

About this clonotype: A single base separates this from a much larger clone, so it may be a read error. The chain recombines TRBV15 with TRBJ1-1; D gene ambiguous. Trimming removed 0 bases from V and 3 bases from J, with 5 bases in between. Germline CDR1 is LNHNV and CDR2 is YYDKDF (reference sequence). The CDR3 is 13 amino acids. This CDR3 reads CATSRDLYTEAFF. The CDR3 DNA sequence: TGTGCCACCAGCAGAGATCTGTACACTGAAGCTTTCTTT.

This clonotype was seen a handful of times. The chain is built from TRBV7-9 and TRBJ2-4, with 7 bases that match TRBD2. Germline values: CDR1 SEHNR, CDR2 FQNEAQ (reference sequence). After removal of 1 base from V and 6 bases from J, the junction contained 3 bases not matched to a gene. This CDR3 is 14 amino acids long. The CDR3 sequence: CASSLVVAGNIQYF. For the CDR3, the DNA is TGTGCCAGCAGCTTAGTGGTAGCGGGAAACATTCAGTACTTC.

The chain recombines TRBV5-4 with TRBJ2-7, with D possibly being TRBD1 or TRBD2 (7 bases each). The V gene's germline CDR1 is SGHNT and CDR2 YYREEE (reference sequence). The CDR3 spans 15 residues. V was trimmed by 2 bases and J by 1 base, leaving 13 bases between them. The DNA of the CDR3 is TGTGCCAGCAGCTTTGGCAGGGGGGGTTCCTACGAGCAGTACTTC. Translation: CASSFGRGGSYEQYF.

Worth noting for this clonotype: One end of the junction is discordant with germline, which a read error may explain. The CDR3 DNA reads as TGCGCCAGCAGCGGATCTAGCGGAGGACCCTACAATAAGCAGTTCTTC. This encodes CASSGSSGGPYNKQFF. The V and J genes are TRBV5-1 and TRBJ2-1; 7 bases are shared with TRBD2. This CDR3 comprises 16 residues. CDR1 and CDR2 (germline): SGHRS, YFSETQ.

This rearrangement joins TRBV2 to TRBJ2-5, with D unclear. Germline V gene lookup returns CDR1 SNHLY and CDR2 FYNNEI. The length of the CDR3 is 14 residues. V lost 0 bases and J 0 bases, leaving 5 bases between the germline ends. The CDR3 region has the DNA TGTGCCAGCAGTGAAGCGGCACACCAAGAGACCCAGTACTTC. It translates to CASSEAAHQETQYF.

This clonotype has at least ten counts. The CDR3: CASSDQDPRAYNYGYTF. Here the CDR3 DNA reads TGTGCCAGCAGCGATCAAGACCCCCGAGCTTATAACTATGGCTACACCTTC. The genes are TRBV2 and TRBJ1-2; D is unresolved. V was shortened by 6 bases and J by 1 base, with 21 bases between the two germline ends. CDR1 and CDR2 (germline): SNHLY, FYNNEI. This CDR3 is built from 17 residues.

This clonotype was seen more than once but under ten times. J is TRBJ2-7 and V is TRBV19, with D possibly being TRBD1 (6 bases). Deletions cut 5 bases from V and 2 bases from J, with 13 bases between. This CDR3 has 14 amino acids. The V gene's germline CDR1 is LNHDA and CDR2 SQIVND (reference sequence). The CDR3 loop reads CASSVLDRPYEQYF. CDR3 nucleotide sequence: TGTGCCAGTAGTGTCTTAGACAGGCCCTACGAGCAGTACTTC.

The table lists this clonotype with many counts. This chain connects TRBV6-1 to TRBJ2-7; 10 nucleotides align to TRBD2. Germline-derived CDR1 and CDR2 are MNHNS and SASEGT. V trimming: 6 bases; J trimming: 2 bases; junction bases outside the gene matches: 10. This CDR3 is built from 16 residues. CDR3 amino acids: CASRGLASGSPYEQYF. The CDR3 DNA is TGTGCCAGCAGGGGCTTGGCTAGCGGGAGTCCCTACGAGCAGTACTTC.

This sequence joins TRBV7-8 and TRBJ2-1, with TRBD2 matching over 7 bases. Germline trimming cut 4 bases from V and 9 bases from J; bases unmatched to any gene: 15. CDR1 is SGHVS and CDR2 is FQNEAQ in the germline V gene. CDR3 length: 16 residues. The CDR3 region is CASSSSGIGVDLEQFF. The CDR3, as DNA: TGTGCCAGCAGCTCCAGCGGGATTGGCGTCGATCTTGAGCAGTTCTTC.

This clonotype was recorded at least ten times. V gene TRBV29-1 combines with J gene TRBJ2-2, with 8 bases matching TRBD1. Germline V gene sequence: CDR1 SQVTM, CDR2 ANQGSEA. The CDR3 is 15 residues long. Trimming at V came to 4 bases and at J to 1 base, leaving 5 bases not matched to a gene. CDR3 protein: CSVASGTGNTGELFF. The CDR3 DNA follows: TGCAGCGTTGCTTCCGGGACAGGGAACACCGGGGAGCTGTTTTTT.

This clonotype was picked up many times. The chain joins TRBV7-2 to TRBJ1-1, with D uncertain. The CDR3 has 16 residues. Trimming left V 1 base short and J 0 bases short, with 12 bases between. CDR1 and CDR2 (germline): SGHTA, FQGNSA. CDR3 residues: CASSLVASNMNTEAFF. The CDR3 nucleotides read TGTGCCAGCAGCTTAGTCGCCAGCAACATGAACACTGAAGCTTTCTTT. Full variable domain (missing parts from reference TRBV7-2 and TRBJ1-1): GAGVSQSPSNKVTEKGKDVELRCDPISGHTALYWYRQSLGQGLEFLIYFQGNSAPDKSGLPSDRFSAERTGGSVSTLTIQRTQQEDSAVYLCASSLVASNMNTEAFFGQGTRLTVV.

This clonotype was detected only a few times. J is TRBJ1-5 and V is TRBV6-1, with D unclear. The CDR3 sequence is 16 residues long. Between the trimmed V and J ends, which lost 7 bases and 0 bases, there was a span of 16 bases. CDR1 MNHNS and CDR2 SASEGT come from the germline V gene. The CDR3 reads CASTSPSGFSNQPQHF. Here the CDR3 DNA reads TGTGCCAGCACTTCGCCGTCAGGATTTAGCAATCAGCCCCAGCATTTT.

This clonotype was found many times. The chain recombines TRBV28 with TRBJ1-1, with D perhaps matching TRBD1 (5 bases). Germline-derived CDR1 and CDR2 are MDHEN and SYDVKM. V was shortened by 1 base and J by 3 bases, with 12 bases between the two germline ends. This CDR3 spans 15 amino acids. The CDR3 DNA sequence: TGTGCCAGCAGTTTATATGCGGGAGGGGACACTGAAGCTTTCTTT. Its protein product is CASSLYAGGDTEAFF. Together with reference TRBV28 and TRBJ1-1, the CDR3 gives the full variable domain: DVKVTQSSRYLVKRTGEKVFLECVQDMDHENMFWYRQDPGLGLRLIYFSYDVKMKEKGDIPEGYSVSREKKERFSLILESASTNQTSMYLCASSLYAGGDTEAFFGQGTRLTVV.

This clonotype has ten or more counts. The chain recombines TRBV2 with TRBJ2-7, with D possibly being TRBD1 or TRBD2 (5 bases each). V was clipped by 3 bases and J by 6 bases, with 9 bases between them. The CDR3 is made up of 12 amino acids. The germline V gene encodes CDR1 SNHLY and CDR2 FYNNEI. The CDR3 here is CASSDSGSEQYF. In nucleotides, the CDR3 is TGTGCCAGCAGTGACTCAGGGAGCGAGCAGTACTTC.

This clonotype was seen many times. V usage is TRBV3-1 and J usage is TRBJ1-1, with TRBD1 matching 9 bases. CDR1 and CDR2 from the germline V gene are LGHDT and YNNKEL (reference sequence). The CDR3 consists of 14 residues. The V and J ends lost 1 base and 6 bases, in that order; junction bases with no gene match: 3. The CDR3 sequence: CASSQATGGAEAFF. The CDR3 DNA reads TGTGCCAGCAGCCAAGCGACAGGGGGGGCTGAAGCTTTCTTT. Looking up the rest from reference TRBV3-1 and TRBJ1-1 gives the full variable domain: DTAVSQTPKYLVTQMGNDKSIKCEQNLGHDTMYWYKQDSKKFLKIMFSYNNKELIINETVPNRFSPKSPDKAHLNLHINSLELGDSAVYFCASSQATGGAEAFFGQGTRLTVV.

This clonotype was seen a handful of times. The J gene is TRBJ2-5, the V gene TRBV12-3 or TRBV12-4, with D unclear. CDR3 length: 15 amino acids. Deletions cut 5 bases from V and 5 bases from J, with 18 bases between. The CDR3 nucleotides read TGTGCCAGCAGTCCAGGTGGTGGAATCAAGGAGACCCAGTACTTC. Amino acid sequence: CASSPGGGIKETQYF.

This clonotype came up many times. The chain combines TRBV20-1 with TRBJ2-4, with 8 bases fitting TRBD1. The CDR3 runs 14 residues. With V trimmed by 5 bases and J by 2 bases, 5 bases remained unmatched. Germline CDR1 is DFQATT and CDR2 is SNEGSKA (reference sequence). DNA for the CDR3: TGCAGTGCTCCCAGGACAGGGCCCAAAAACATTCAGTACTTC. This translates into CSAPRTGPKNIQYF.

The sample holds many counts of this clonotype. CDR3 nucleotides: TGTGCCACCAGCCCGACAGGCTACCCCTACAATGAGCAGTTCTTC. It specifies CATSPTGYPYNEQFF. The J gene is TRBJ2-1, the V gene TRBV24-1; D is perhaps TRBD1 (6 bases). The CDR3 spans 15 residues. V was trimmed by 7 bases and J by 2 bases, leaving 14 bases between them. The germline gives CDR1 KGHDR, CDR2 SFDVKD.

This clonotype was detected ten times or more. The rearrangement joins TRBV3-1 to TRBJ1-1, with unresolved D. Germline CDR1 reads LGHDT; CDR2 reads YNNKEL (reference sequence). This CDR3 comprises 10 residues. Trimming took off 1 base at V and 13 bases at J, with 7 bases between the two ends. In DNA form, the CDR3 reads TGTGCCAGCAGCCAAGGTGAGGTTTTCTTT. It yields the protein CASSQGEVFF.

Many counts were recorded for this clonotype. This sequence joins TRBV3-1 and TRBJ2-3, with 10 bases identical to TRBD2. The CDR3 has 18 residues. J lost 6 bases, V lost 3 bases, and 15 bases had no gene match. CDR1 is LGHDT, CDR2 YNNKEL, per germline (reference sequence). This CDR3 is CASSHPGASGSWMDTQYF. The CDR3 DNA reads TGTGCCAGCAGCCATCCCGGCGCTAGCGGGAGTTGGATGGATACGCAGTATTTT.

This chain's CDR3 is CASSSPAGGTEAFF. The CDR3 coding sequence is TGTGCCAGCAGTTCGCCAGCGGGCGGCACTGAAGCTTTCTTT. The rearrangement joins TRBV28 to TRBJ1-1; D is ambiguous. CDR3 length: 14 residues. CDR1 is MDHEN and CDR2 is SYDVKM in the germline V gene. Trimming cost V 4 bases and J 4 bases, with 13 bases left between them.

This clonotype was found a few times. The V call is TRBV25-1, the J call TRBJ1-5; the D gene is possibly TRBD1 (6 bases). Germline-derived CDR1 and CDR2 are MGHDK and SYGVNS. The CDR3 consists of 15 residues. V was clipped by 8 bases and J by 3 bases, with 17 bases between them. The CDR3, as DNA: TGTGCCAGCGAGGGGGGGGGAGGGTTCAATCAGCCCCAGCATTTT. Protein: CASEGGGGFNQPQHF. The full variable domain, its missing parts supplied by reference TRBV25-1 and TRBJ1-5, is EADIYQTPRYLVIGTGKKITLECSQTMGHDKMYWYQQDPGMELHLIHYSYGVNSTEKGDLSSESTVSRIRTEHFPLTLESARPSHTSQYLCASEGGGGFNQPQHFGDGTRLSIL.

On this clonotype itself: A clone one base away is much larger, so this may be a read error. This rearrangement joins TRBV3-1 to TRBJ2-7, with D possibly matching TRBD2 (5 bases). V lost 3 bases and J 3 bases, leaving 6 bases between the germline ends. This CDR3 has 12 residues. The V gene's germline CDR1 is LGHDT and CDR2 YNNKEL (reference sequence). The CDR3 DNA sequence: TGTGCCAGCAGCCAGAGGGTCTACGAGCAGTACTTC. Protein product: CASSQRVYEQYF.

At least ten counts were recorded for this clonotype. The chain has TRBV6-1 and TRBJ2-5; no clear D gene. V lost 7 bases and J 1 base, leaving 16 bases between the germline ends. The CDR3 contains 15 residues. Germline-derived CDR1 and CDR2 are MNHNS and SASEGT. This chain's CDR3 is CASKIYGTVQETQYF. CDR3 sequence (DNA): TGTGCCAGCAAAATCTACGGAACGGTCCAAGAGACCCAGTACTTC.

Comment on this clonotype: One junction end disagrees with the germline gene, perhaps due to a read error. The chain carries TRBV9 and TRBJ2-1; D gene uncertain. The CDR3 runs to 15 residues. In germline, CDR1 is SGDLS, CDR2 YYNGEE. CDR3 region: CASNVDASSYNEQFF. The CDR3 DNA reads TGTGCCAGCAACGTAGACGCATCCTCCTACAATGAGCAGTTCTTC.

In its sample, this clonotype was seen many times. The V gene is TRBV30, the J gene TRBJ2-6; no firm D call. Germline V gene data show CDR1 as GTSNPN and CDR2 as SVGIG (reference sequence). This CDR3 has 14 residues. Trimming took off 7 bases at V and 1 base at J, with 11 bases between the two ends. This CDR3 is CAFQLVSGANVLTF. The CDR3 DNA reads as TGTGCCTTCCAGCTAGTTTCTGGGGCCAACGTCCTGACTTTC.

In regard to this clonotype: This clone may be a read error of a much larger clone one base away. The chain is built from TRBV20-1 and TRBJ1-5, with a weak D call TRBD1 (6 bases). This CDR3 contains 13 residues. Germline values: CDR1 DFQATT, CDR2 SNEGSKA (reference sequence). The CDR3 sequence is CGAMAGVNQPQHF. CDR3 in DNA: TGCGGTGCCATGGCAGGGGTAAACCAGCCCCAGCATTTT.